Reported below is one T cell receptor (beta chain). TCRdb's copy holds only in-frame clones and misses some; the assay was immunoSEQ multiplex PCR. The sample lists around 150,000 clones; about 94% were seen once. The data stem from a study of control samples from healthy donors and cancer patients. The CDR3 is 14 amino acids. Trimming took 8 bases from V and 0 from J, leaving 11 bases between them. Germline-derived CDR1 and CDR2 are SGHAT and FQDESV (reference sequence). The clonotype was recovered from a man between 60 and 75 years old with colorectal cancer. V gene TRBV11-1 combines with J gene TRBJ2-1, with D uncertain. Sequenced sample: PBMCs. CDR3: CASGRTRSYNEQFF. The CDR3 DNA reads as TGTGCCAGCGGAAGGACCCGCTCCTACAATGAGCAGTTCTTC.